In its sample, the clone carrying this TCR beta chain was seen many times. Its matching antigen is unknown. Each CDR3 protein gets one entry after TCRdb re-called the RT-PCR reads with MiXCR. The sample records around 170,000 distinct CDR3 sequences, about 10% being singletons. The data derive from a study of response to subunit inactivated influenza vaccine. General study points: New T cells are recruited in small numbers by each seasonal influenza vaccination, according to the authors' suggestion.

Germline lookup yields CDR1 DFQATT and CDR2 SNEGSKA (reference sequence). This CDR3 region has 13 residues. Deletions cut 0 bases from V and 5 bases from J, with 10 bases between. The sample in question was CD8+ T cells sorted from PBMCs, obtained around 25 months after vaccination. The clonotype originates from a man in his fifties or sixties who received an inactivated influenza vaccine. The rearrangement joins TRBV20-1 to TRBJ2-5, with D perhaps matching TRBD2 (5 bases). The DNA of the CDR3 is TGCAGTGCTAGAGATTTTAGCGCGGAGACCCAGTACTTC. Residues: CSARDFSAETQYF.